This T cell receptor beta chain derives from a study of graft-versus-host responses after intestinal transplantation. Turning to the study itself: Among the recipients, transplants were multivisceral, liver-intestinal, or isolated intestinal.

Trimming cost V 1 base and J 7 bases; bases outside gene matches: 1. The CDR3 totals 12 residues. Germline V gene lookup returns CDR1 GTSNPN and CDR2 SVGIG (reference sequence). This clone is a singleton in its sample. Its antigen is unidentified. Study-level findings and limits: Early post-transplant HvG declines were associated with peak circulating GvH clone levels.

Some clones are missing from TCRdb's copy, which holds only in-frame ones; the method was immunoSEQ multiplex PCR. The table lists about 39,000 clones, roughly 96% of them singletons. Sequences were derived from unstimulated CD8+ T cells sorted from spleen or lymph node cells, sampled before transplant. The receptor was derived from a human donor who was the organ donor for an intestinal transplant. This sequence joins TRBV30 and TRBJ1-1; 9 bases line up with TRBD1. The CDR3 sequence: CAWSGQGDEAFF. For the CDR3, the DNA is TGTGCCTGGAGTGGACAGGGGGATGAAGCTTTCTTT.